These 2 T cell receptor beta chains share one sample of origin, sequenced in a study of OX40 agonist ivuxolimab in advanced cancers. The protocol was immunoSEQ multiplex PCR, while the TCRdb copy is restricted to in-frame clones and leaves out a portion. The data show approximately 120,000 clones, with approximately 90% seen just once and 0.65% to 0.9% held by the top ten. The sequencing here drew on CD4+ or CD8+ T cells sorted from blood, taken in a trial of the OX40 agonist ivuxolimab. The origin of the receptors is an adult with an advanced solid tumor such as melanoma, head and neck, liver or kidney cancer.

V and J are TRBV6-1 and TRBJ2-1, with a tentative D call TRBD1 (6 bases). Trimming removed 5 bases at V and 5 bases at J, with 16 bases between. The CDR3 runs 15 residues. Germline V CDR1 and CDR2: MNHNS, SASEGT. The CDR3 loop reads CASSPRTASNNEQFF. In DNA, the CDR3 is TGTGCCAGCAGTCCTCGGACAGCTTCCAACAATGAGCAGTTCTTC.

The genes are TRBV29-1 and TRBJ1-2; 9 bases fit TRBD1. V lost 3 bases, J lost 4 bases, and 15 bases stayed unmatched. This CDR3 is 17 amino acids long. Per germline, CDR1 SQVTM and CDR2 ANQGSEA. CDR3 in DNA: TGCAGCGTTGAGGCAAGGAGCGGGACAGGGCTCTTCTATGGCTACACCTTC. Amino acid sequence: CSVEARSGTGLFYGYTF.